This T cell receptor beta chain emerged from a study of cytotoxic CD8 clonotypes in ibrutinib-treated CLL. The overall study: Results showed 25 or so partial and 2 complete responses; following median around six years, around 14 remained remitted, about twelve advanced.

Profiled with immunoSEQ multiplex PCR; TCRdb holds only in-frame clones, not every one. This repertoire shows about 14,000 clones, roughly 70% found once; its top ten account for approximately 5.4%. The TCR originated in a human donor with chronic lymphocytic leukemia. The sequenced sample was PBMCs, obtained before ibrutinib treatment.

The CDR3 coding sequence is TGTGCCAGCACAAGTGGGGGGCCAGATACGCAGTATTTT. Translation gives CASTSGGPDTQYF. V gene TRBV11-2 combines with J gene TRBJ2-3; D tentatively reads TRBD1 or TRBD2 (6 bases each). The CDR3 covers 13 residues. Germline V gives CDR1 SGHAT, CDR2 FQNNGV. The V end lost 7 bases, the J end lost 4 bases, and 12 bases lay between the germline ends. Complete variable domain (other parts from reference TRBV11-2 and TRBJ2-3): EAGVAQSPRYKIIEKRQSVAFWCNPISGHATLYWYQQILGQGPKLLIQFQNNGVVDDSQLPKDRFSAERLKGVDSTLKIQPAKLEDSAVYLCASTSGGPDTQYFGPGTRLTVL.